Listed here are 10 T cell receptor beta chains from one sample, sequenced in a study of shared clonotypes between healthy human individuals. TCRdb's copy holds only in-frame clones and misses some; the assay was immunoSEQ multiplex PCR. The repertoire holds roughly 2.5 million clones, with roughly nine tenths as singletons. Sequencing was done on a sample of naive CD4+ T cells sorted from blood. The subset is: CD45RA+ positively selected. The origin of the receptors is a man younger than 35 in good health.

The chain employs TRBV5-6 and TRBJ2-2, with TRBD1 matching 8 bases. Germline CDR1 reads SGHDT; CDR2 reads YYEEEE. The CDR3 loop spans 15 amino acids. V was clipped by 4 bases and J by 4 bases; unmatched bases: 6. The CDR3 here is CASSAVTGGTGELFF. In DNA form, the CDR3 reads TGTGCCAGCAGCGCTGTAACAGGGGGCACCGGGGAGCTGTTTTTT.

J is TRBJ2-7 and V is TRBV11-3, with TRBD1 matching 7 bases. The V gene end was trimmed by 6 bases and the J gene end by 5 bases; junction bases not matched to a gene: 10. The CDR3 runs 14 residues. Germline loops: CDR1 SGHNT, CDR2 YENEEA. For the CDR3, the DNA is TGTGCCAGCAGTCCAGAGGGGGCTGGGGACGAGCAGTACTTC. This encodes CASSPEGAGDEQYF.

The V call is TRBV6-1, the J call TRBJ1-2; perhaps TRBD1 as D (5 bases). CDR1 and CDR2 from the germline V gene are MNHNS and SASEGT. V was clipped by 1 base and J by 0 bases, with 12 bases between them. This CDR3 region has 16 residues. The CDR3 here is CASSEGQGRPNYGYTF. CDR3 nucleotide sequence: TGTGCCAGCAGTGAAGGTCAGGGCCGTCCTAACTATGGCTACACCTTC.

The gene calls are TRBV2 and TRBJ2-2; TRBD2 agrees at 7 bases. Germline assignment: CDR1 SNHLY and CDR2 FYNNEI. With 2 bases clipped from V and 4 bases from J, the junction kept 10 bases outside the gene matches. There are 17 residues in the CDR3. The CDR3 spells CASSERGGRGSTGELFF. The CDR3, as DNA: TGTGCCAGCAGTGAAAGGGGCGGGAGAGGCAGCACCGGGGAGCTGTTTTTT.

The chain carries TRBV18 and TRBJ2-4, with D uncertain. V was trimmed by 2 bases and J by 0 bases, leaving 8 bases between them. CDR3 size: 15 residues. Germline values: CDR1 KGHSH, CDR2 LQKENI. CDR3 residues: CASSPGDLAKNIQYF. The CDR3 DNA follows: TGTGCCAGCTCACCAGGGGATTTAGCCAAAAACATTCAGTACTTC.

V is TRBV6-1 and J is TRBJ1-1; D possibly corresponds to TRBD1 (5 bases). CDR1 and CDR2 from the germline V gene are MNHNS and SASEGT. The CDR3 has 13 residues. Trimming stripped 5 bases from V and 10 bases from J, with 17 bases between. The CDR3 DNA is TGTGCCAGCAGTCCCGGGACGCTCGTTCGAGCTTTCTTT. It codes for CASSPGTLVRAFF.

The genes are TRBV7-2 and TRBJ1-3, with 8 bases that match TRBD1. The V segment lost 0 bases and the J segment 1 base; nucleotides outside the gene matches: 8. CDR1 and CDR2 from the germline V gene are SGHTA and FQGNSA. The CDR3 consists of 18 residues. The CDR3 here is CASSLAPQGAISGNTIYF. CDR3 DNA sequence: TGTGCCAGCAGCTTAGCCCCCCAGGGGGCTATTTCTGGAAACACCATATATTTT.

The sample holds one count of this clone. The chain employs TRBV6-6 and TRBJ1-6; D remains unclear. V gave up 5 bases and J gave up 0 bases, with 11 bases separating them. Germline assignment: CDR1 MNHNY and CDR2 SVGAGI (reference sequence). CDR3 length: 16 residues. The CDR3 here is CASSPTGSSYNSPLHF. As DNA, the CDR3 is TGTGCCAGCAGTCCCACCGGTAGCTCCTATAATTCACCCCTCCACTTT.

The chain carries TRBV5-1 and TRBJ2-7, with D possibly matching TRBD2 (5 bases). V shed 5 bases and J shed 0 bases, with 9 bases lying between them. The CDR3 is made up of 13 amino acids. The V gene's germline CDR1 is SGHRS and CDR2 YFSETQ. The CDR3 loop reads CASRSRDSYEQYF. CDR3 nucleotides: TGCGCCAGCAGATCTCGGGACTCCTACGAGCAGTACTTC. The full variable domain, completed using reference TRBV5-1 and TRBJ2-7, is KAGVTQTPRYLIKTRGQQVTLSCSPISGHRSVSWYQQTPGQGLQFLFEYFSETQRNKGNFPGRFSGRQFSNSRSEMNVSTLELGDSALYLCASRSRDSYEQYFGPGTRLTVT.

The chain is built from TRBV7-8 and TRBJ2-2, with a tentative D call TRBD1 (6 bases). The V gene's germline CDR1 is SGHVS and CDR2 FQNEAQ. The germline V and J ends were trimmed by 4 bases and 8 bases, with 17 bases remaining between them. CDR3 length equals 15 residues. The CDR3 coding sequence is TGTGCCAGCAGCTATGCCCAAGACAGGTCGGGGGAGCTGTTTTTT. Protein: CASSYAQDRSGELFF.